This TCR beta chain derives from a study of CXCR3 chemokines and chemotherapy response in bladder cancer (dated by TCRdb to between 2022 and 2023). Looking at the study overall: The study set out to examine whether the activity of the CXCR3 chemokine system within tumors predicted response to chemotherapy in human bladder cancer.

This clonotype was picked up many times. Its recognized antigen is unknown. No base quality information exists; no much larger clone differs at one position. The library relied on PCR. Sequencing was performed on an Illumina HiSeq 2500. The raw public data were reprocessed by TCRdb itself: fastp quality trimming at Q25, MiXCR clonotype calling, in-frame beta chains only. Every CDR3 protein is listed once, alongside the most common genes and DNA of its rows. For this sample the table gives approximately 13,000 distinct CDR3 sequences, of which under 15% were detected only once. Approximately 26% of the sample belongs to the ten largest clones. V is pruned by 2 bases and J by 7 bases, leaving 8 bases of the junction without a gene match. As encoded in the germline V gene, CDR1 is KGHSH while CDR2 is LQKENI. The CDR3 starts with the cysteine, ends with the phenylalanine, and has 17 residues. Only CDR3 DNA remains: 51 bases, in frame from the first base.

The rearranged segments are TRBV18 and TRBJ2-4, with 13 junctional bases fitting TRBD2. This sequence originates from a human donor with bladder cancer that did not respond to neoadjuvant chemotherapy. This material was collected from a patient whose treatment included neoadjuvant chemotherapy. The encoded CDR3 is CASSPGWTSGSSNIQYF. The DNA sequence is TGTGCCAGCTCACCAGGGTGGACTAGCGGGAGTTCTAACATTCAGTACTTC.